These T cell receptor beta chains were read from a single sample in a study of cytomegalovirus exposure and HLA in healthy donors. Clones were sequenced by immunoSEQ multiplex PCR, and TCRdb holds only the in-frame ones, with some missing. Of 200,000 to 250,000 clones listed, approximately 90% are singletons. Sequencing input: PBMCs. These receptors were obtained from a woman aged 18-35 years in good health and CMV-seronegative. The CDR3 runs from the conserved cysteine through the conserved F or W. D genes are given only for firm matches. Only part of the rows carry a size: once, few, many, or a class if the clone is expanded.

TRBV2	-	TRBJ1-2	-	CASSEVTGWGRNYGYTF	TGTGCCAGCAGTGAAGTAACAGGGTGGGGAAGAAACTATGGCTACACCTTC
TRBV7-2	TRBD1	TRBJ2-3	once	CASSPGTGISTDTQYF	TGTGCCAGCAGCCCGGGGACAGGGATAAGTACAGATACGCAGTATTTT
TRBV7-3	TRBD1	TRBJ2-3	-	CASSLLGQGATDTQYF	TGTGCCAGCAGCTTATTAGGACAGGGGGCGACAGATACGCAGTATTTT
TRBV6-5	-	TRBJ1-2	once	CASSYRKGDNYGYTF	TGTGCCAGCAGTTATAGGAAGGGGGACAACTATGGCTACACCTTC
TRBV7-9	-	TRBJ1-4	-	CASSLEGNANEKLFF	TGTGCCAGCAGCTTAGAGGGGAACGCTAATGAAAAACTGTTTTTT
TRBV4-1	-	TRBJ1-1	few	CASSHRTENTEAFF	TGCGCCAGCAGCCACCGAACAGAGAACACTGAAGCTTTCTTT
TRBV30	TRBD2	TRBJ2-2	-	CAWGVGLAAAPNTGELFF	TGTGCCTGGGGGGTCGGACTAGCGGCCGCTCCGAACACCGGGGAGCTGTTTTTT
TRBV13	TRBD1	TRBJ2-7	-	CASSYRDRPYEQYF	TGTGCCAGCAGCTACCGGGACAGGCCCTACGAGCAGTACTTC
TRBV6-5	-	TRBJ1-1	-	CASSYRQGAGTEAFF	TGTGCCAGCAGTTACCGGCAAGGCGCGGGCACTGAAGCTTTCTTT
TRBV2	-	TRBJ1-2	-	CASSELRPLGNYGYTF	TGTGCCAGCAGTGAACTCAGGCCTCTGGGTAACTATGGCTACACCTTC
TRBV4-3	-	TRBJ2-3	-	CASSQGGLSDTQYF	TGCGCCAGCAGCCAGGGTGGACTTTCAGATACGCAGTATTTT
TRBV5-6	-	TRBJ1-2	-	CASSLYSNYGYTF	TGTGCCAGCAGCTTGTATAGTAACTATGGCTACACCTTC
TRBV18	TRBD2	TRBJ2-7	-	CASSVGLAGAYEQYF	TGTGCCAGCTCGGTCGGACTAGCGGGAGCCTACGAGCAGTACTTC
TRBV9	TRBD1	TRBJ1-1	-	CASGKGNRGTEAFF	TGTGCCAGCGGCAAAGGTAACAGGGGAACTGAAGCTTTCTTT
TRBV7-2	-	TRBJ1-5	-	CASSPTGGLPQHF	TGTGCCAGCAGCCCGACAGGCGGGTTGCCCCAGCATTTT
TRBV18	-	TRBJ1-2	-	CASSPEQGSGYTF	TGTGCCAGCTCACCTGAACAGGGATCCGGCTACACCTTC
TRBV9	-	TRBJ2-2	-	CASSGIRQFAGELFF	TGTGCCAGCAGCGGTATTCGACAGTTTGCCGGGGAGCTGTTTTTT
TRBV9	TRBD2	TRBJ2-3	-	CASSVMYGGAADTQYF	TGTGCCAGCAGCGTTATGTACGGGGGGGCTGCAGATACGCAGTATTTT
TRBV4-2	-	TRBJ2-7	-	CASSQDNYSYEQYF	TGTGCCAGCAGCCAAGATAACTACTCCTACGAGCAGTACTTC
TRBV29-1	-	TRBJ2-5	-	CSVEVLGWGEWYQETQYF	TGCAGCGTTGAAGTGCTGGGATGGGGGGAGTGGTACCAAGAGACCCAGTACTTC
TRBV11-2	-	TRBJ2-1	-	CASSSAGKTYNEQFF	TGTGCCAGCAGCTCAGCAGGGAAGACCTACAATGAGCAGTTCTTC
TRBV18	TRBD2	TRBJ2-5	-	CASSPGTSGAEQYF	TGTGCCAGCTCACCCGGGACTAGCGGGGCTGAGCAGTACTTC
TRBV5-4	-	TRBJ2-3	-	CASSLDGDTQYF	TGTGCCAGCAGCTTGGACGGAGATACGCAGTATTTT
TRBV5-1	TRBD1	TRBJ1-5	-	CASSRTGGSQPQHF	TGCGCCAGCAGCCGGACAGGGGGCAGTCAGCCCCAGCATTTT
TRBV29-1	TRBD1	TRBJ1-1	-	CSVVRTGKKAEAFF	TGCAGCGTTGTAAGGACAGGGAAGAAGGCTGAAGCTTTCTTT
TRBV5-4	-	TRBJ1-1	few	CASSYDRNTEAFF	TGTGCCAGCAGCTACGACAGGAACACTGAAGCTTTCTTT
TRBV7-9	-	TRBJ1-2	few	CASSHGTTYGYTF	TGTGCCAGCAGCCACGGGACAACATATGGCTACACCTTC
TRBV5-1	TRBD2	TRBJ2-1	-	CASSLPGTSGGHEQFF	TGCGCCAGCAGCCTACCCGGGACTAGCGGAGGGCATGAGCAGTTCTTC
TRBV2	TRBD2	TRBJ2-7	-	CASSEAGVVTSGEQYF	TGTGCCAGCAGTGAAGCTGGAGTAGTGACTAGCGGCGAGCAGTACTTC
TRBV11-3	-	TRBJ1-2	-	CASSRPPGQYGYTF	TGTGCCAGCAGCCGCCCACCTGGACAGTATGGCTACACCTTC